These 17 T cell receptor beta chains were all obtained from the same sample, sequenced in a study of blood T cell repertoires in COVID-19. This table comes from immunoSEQ multiplex PCR, and its TCRdb copy is limited to in-frame clones, with some not included. The sample carries hundreds of thousands of clones, roughly 82% recorded once. Sequencing used PBMCs or T cells enriched from blood (not recorded which). Receptors were obtained from a woman between 50 and 59 years old who had recovered from COVID-19.

This chain links TRBV7-3 with TRBJ2-1, with 8 bases fitting TRBD1. The CDR3 is made up of 15 amino acids. CDR1 and CDR2 from the germline V gene are SGHTA and FQGTGA. Germline trimming cut 2 bases from V and 12 bases from J; bases unmatched to any gene: 12. CDR3 in amino acids: CASSLETGPGTGQFF. In DNA, the CDR3 is TGTGCCAGCAGCTTAGAAACGGGCCCCGGGACAGGGCAGTTCTTC.

The chain links TRBV29-1 to TRBJ1-5, with D unclear. Deletions cut 3 bases from V and 9 bases from J, with 15 bases between. The CDR3 has 13 residues. Germline CDR1 reads SQVTM; CDR2 reads ANQGSEA. As DNA, the CDR3 is TGCAGCGTTGACGCGACCGGCGAGGGGCCCCAGCATTTT. It encodes CSVDATGEGPQHF.

The CDR3 coding sequence is TGTGCCTGGAGGGGACCAGGGGAATACGAGCAGTACTTC. This sequence encodes CAWRGPGEYEQYF. The chain uses TRBV30 and TRBJ2-7, with D perhaps matching TRBD1 (6 bases). The CDR3 length is 13 residues. Looked up from germline, CDR1 is GTSNPN and CDR2 is SVGIG (reference sequence). Between the trimmed V and J ends, which lost 3 bases and 4 bases, there was a span of 13 bases.

This clone was observed once. The chain employs TRBV18 and TRBJ1-4; D remains unclear. V dropped 3 bases and J dropped 2 bases, with 4 bases sitting between them. From germline, CDR1 is KGHSH and CDR2 LQKENI. The length of the CDR3 is 13 residues. The CDR3: CASSPETNEKLFF. The DNA of the CDR3 is TGTGCCAGCTCACCGGAGACTAATGAAAAACTGTTTTTT. Variable domain in full (rest from reference TRBV18 and TRBJ1-4): NAGVMQNPRHLVRRRGQEARLRCSPMKGHSHVYWYRQLPEEGLKFMVYLQKENIIDESGMPKERFSAEFPKEGPSILRIQQVVRGDSAAYFCASSPETNEKLFFGSGTQLSVL.

The V and J genes are TRBV7-2 and TRBJ1-5, with D unclear. This CDR3 spans 12 amino acids. Per the germline V gene, CDR1 is SGHTA and CDR2 is FQGNSA. Between the trimmed V and J ends, which lost 5 bases and 11 bases, there was a span of 13 bases. CDR3 sequence: CASSPPLGAQHF. The CDR3 DNA reads as TGTGCCAGCAGCCCCCCCCTCGGAGCCCAGCATTTT.

The V call is TRBV11-3, the J call TRBJ2-3, with D possibly TRBD2 on 5 matching bases. CDR1 is SGHNT and CDR2 is YENEEA in the germline V gene. This CDR3 is 15 amino acids long. V was cut by 5 bases and J by 0 bases, with 12 bases left in between. CDR3 nucleotide sequence: TGTGCCAGCAGCCACCCAGCGGACAGCACAGATACGCAGTATTTT. This codes for CASSHPADSTDTQYF.

The V and J genes are TRBV5-4 and TRBJ1-2; 8 nucleotides match TRBD1. This CDR3 comprises 15 residues. From germline, CDR1 is SGHNT and CDR2 YYREEE (reference sequence). V was pared by 4 bases and J by 6 bases, with 11 bases of the junction left unmatched. The CDR3 reads CASSLSDRDGDGYTF. CDR3 bases: TGTGCCAGCAGCCTCTCGGACAGGGACGGGGATGGCTACACCTTC. Using reference TRBV5-4 and TRBJ1-2 for the parts outside the CDR3, the full variable domain is ETGVTQSPTHLIKTRGQQVTLRCSSQSGHNTVSWYQQALGQGPQFIFQYYREEENGRGNFPPRFSGLQFPNYSSELNVNALELDDSALYLCASSLSDRDGDGYTFGSGTRLTVV.

The table lists this clone with a count of one. This rearrangement joins TRBV18 to TRBJ1-5; the match to TRBD1 covers 10 bases. This CDR3 has 14 amino acids. Germline assignment: CDR1 KGHSH and CDR2 LQKENI. J lost 5 bases, V lost 3 bases, and 1 base had no gene match. CDR3 sequence (DNA): TGTGCCAGCTCACCGGGACAGGGGCATCAGCCCCAGCATTTT. This codes for CASSPGQGHQPQHF.

The J gene is TRBJ1-1, the V gene TRBV5-6, with 7 positions matching TRBD1. There are 16 residues in the CDR3. Trimming cost V 4 bases and J 6 bases; bases outside gene matches: 15. Germline V CDR1 and CDR2: SGHDT, YYEEEE. The CDR3 DNA reads as TGTGCCAGCAGCCCCCGCGTTGGGGCAGGGGGTTCTGAAGCTTTCTTT. Amino acid sequence: CASSPRVGAGGSEAFF.

The chain recombines TRBV30 with TRBJ2-3; tentatively, D is TRBD1 (5 bases). Trimming shortened V by 5 bases and J by 0 bases, and 15 bases separated the two germline ends. Germline assignment: CDR1 GTSNPN and CDR2 SVGIG (reference sequence). The CDR3 extends over 15 amino acids. Here the CDR3 DNA reads TGTGCCTGGGGTGGAAAGGGGTCTAGCACAGATACGCAGTATTTT. Protein: CAWGGKGSSTDTQYF.

The chain couples TRBV5-1 to TRBJ2-3, with 8 nucleotides matching TRBD2. Germline V gene data show CDR1 as SGHRS and CDR2 as YFSETQ. The length of the CDR3 is 14 residues. V lost 1 base to trimming and J lost 5 bases; unmatched junction nucleotides: 3. CDR3 DNA: TGCGCCAGCAGCTTGTCCACTAGCGGAGATACGCAGTATTTT. It is translated as CASSLSTSGDTQYF.

The chain joins TRBV6-5 to TRBJ1-2; 7 bases are shared with TRBD1. Trimming took 6 bases from V and 7 from J; bases not matched to a gene: 2. CDR3 size: 11 residues. The V gene's germline CDR1 is MNHEY and CDR2 SVGAGI. The CDR3 DNA is TGTGCCAGCAGACGACAGGGTGGCTACACCTTC. Its translation is CASRRQGGYTF.

CDR3 DNA sequence: TGTGCCACCAGCAGAGATTCGAGCGGGGGGAGTAGTGAGCAGTTCTTC. This gives the protein CATSRDSSGGSSEQFF. The J gene is TRBJ2-1, the V gene TRBV15; 9 positions match TRBD2. The CDR3 covers 16 residues. Germline V gene sequence: CDR1 LNHNV, CDR2 YYDKDF (reference sequence). V dropped 0 bases and J dropped 9; count of bases not matched to a gene: 9. The variable domain in full, completed from reference TRBV15 and TRBJ2-1, reads DAMVIQNPRYQVTQFGKPVTLSCSQTLNHNVMYWYQQKSSQAPKLLFHYYDKDFNNEADTPDNFQSRRPNTSFCFLDIRSPGLGDTAMYLCATSRDSSGGSSEQFFGPGTRLTVL.

CDR3 residues: CASTPGQGYEQYF. The CDR3 region has the DNA TGTGCCAGCACCCCGGGACAGGGGTACGAGCAGTACTTC. The rearrangement joins TRBV6-5 to TRBJ2-7; 10 bases are a match to TRBD1. The CDR3 extends over 13 amino acids. Germline lookup yields CDR1 MNHEY and CDR2 SVGAGI. V trimming: 7 bases; J trimming: 4 bases; junction bases outside the gene matches: 4.

The V gene is TRBV11-3, the J gene TRBJ2-3, with 7 bases that match TRBD2. The CDR3 consists of 14 residues. In germline, CDR1 is SGHNT, CDR2 YENEEA. With V trimmed by 5 bases and J by 1 base, 3 bases remained unmatched. The CDR3 loop reads CASSATSGTDTQYF. The DNA of the CDR3 is TGTGCCAGCAGCGCCACTAGCGGCACAGATACGCAGTATTTT. The full variable domain, in which reference TRBV11-3 and TRBJ2-3 provide the parts outside the CDR3, is EAGVVQSPRYKIIEKKQPVAFWCNPISGHNTLYWYLQNLGQGPELLIRYENEEAVDDSQLPKDRFSAERLKGVDSTLKIQPAELGDSAVYLCASSATSGTDTQYFGPGTRLTVL.

The chain joins TRBV4-3 to TRBJ1-5; unclear D gene. The CDR3 is 13 residues long. From germline, CDR1 is LGHNA and CDR2 YSLEER. Trimming pared 4 bases from V and 5 bases from J, leaving 9 bases between. CDR3 protein: CASSRGRDQPQHF. As DNA, the CDR3 is TGCGCCAGCAGCCGCGGGAGGGATCAGCCCCAGCATTTT.

The rearrangement uses TRBV29-1 and TRBJ2-7, with no clear D. The germline CDR1 and CDR2 sequences are SQVTM and ANQGSEA. V gave up 5 bases and J gave up 6 bases, with 11 bases separating them. The CDR3 extends over 11 amino acids. Written as DNA, the CDR3 is TGCAGCGTTAAACTCCACAGCGAGCAGTACTTC. Protein product: CSVKLHSEQYF.